The rows below give T cell receptor beta chains drawn from one sample of a study of blood T cell repertoires in COVID-19. Here immunoSEQ multiplex PCR was the method, and the copy in TCRdb shows in-frame clones only, minus some. The repertoire consists of about 170,000 clones, with around four fifths occurring once and the leading ten covering under 4.5%. The specimen sequenced was PBMCs or T cells enriched from blood (not recorded which). These receptors were obtained from a woman between 50 and 59 years old who had recovered from COVID-19. Both conserved end residues are part of each CDR3. A D gene is named only where the DNA matches it firmly. Clone sizes are given selectively: once, few, many, or a class where the clone is expanded.

V: TRBV7-6; D: NA; size: NA; J: TRBJ1-3; CDR3: CASSFRTDGNTIYF; DNA: TGTGCCAGCAGCTTTCGGACAGACGGAAACACCATATATTTT
V: TRBV5-4; D: TRBD2; size: NA; J: TRBJ2-1; CDR3: CASSLGGTSGSLEQFF; DNA: TGTGCCAGCAGCTTGGGGGGGACTAGCGGGTCCCTGGAGCAGTTCTTC
V: TRBV18; D: TRBD1; size: NA; J: TRBJ2-3; CDR3: CASSPMDRGDTQYF; DNA: TGTGCCAGCTCACCGATGGACAGGGGAGATACGCAGTATTTT
V: TRBV27; D: NA; size: NA; J: TRBJ2-3; CDR3: CASRNNGGANTQYF; DNA: TGTGCCAGCAGGAACAACGGCGGGGCCAATACGCAGTATTTT
V: TRBV11-2; D: NA; size: NA; J: TRBJ1-2; CDR3: CASSQKTEDYGYTF; DNA: TGTGCCAGCAGTCAAAAGACAGAAGACTATGGCTACACCTTC
V: TRBV6-4; D: TRBD1; size: NA; J: TRBJ2-1; CDR3: CASSGQGAPNEQFF; DNA: TGTGCCAGCAGTGGACAGGGGGCGCCCAATGAGCAGTTCTTC
V: TRBV28; D: NA; size: NA; J: TRBJ2-1; CDR3: CASGPSSYNEQFF; DNA: TGTGCCAGTGGGCCCAGCTCCTACAATGAGCAGTTCTTC
V: TRBV27; D: NA; size: NA; J: TRBJ2-2; CDR3: CASSPGSHSGELFF; DNA: TGTGCCAGCAGTCCAGGGTCGCACAGCGGGGAGCTGTTTTTT
V: TRBV30; D: NA; size: NA; J: TRBJ1-1; CDR3: CAWSDPSVAAFF; DNA: TGTGCCTGGAGTGACCCCTCGGTCGCAGCTTTCTTT
V: TRBV10-2; D: TRBD1; size: NA; J: TRBJ1-1; CDR3: CASRPQGANTEAFF; DNA: TGCGCCAGCAGACCACAGGGGGCGAACACTGAAGCTTTCTTT
V: TRBV19; D: TRBD2; size: NA; J: TRBJ2-2; CDR3: CASSISLAGVPTGELFF; DNA: TGTGCCAGTAGTATAAGTTTAGCGGGAGTCCCCACCGGGGAGCTGTTTTTT
V: TRBV14; D: TRBD1; size: once; J: TRBJ1-1; CDR3: CASSHGTGAFF; DNA: TGTGCCAGCAGCCACGGGACAGGGGCTTTCTTT
V: TRBV28; D: NA; size: NA; J: TRBJ1-2; CDR3: CASSMTAYGYTF; DNA: TGTGCCAGCAGTATGACAGCGTATGGCTACACCTTC
V: TRBV7-3; D: TRBD1; size: NA; J: TRBJ2-2; CDR3: CASSLKQGAITGELFF; DNA: TGTGCCAGCAGCTTAAAACAGGGGGCAATCACCGGGGAGCTGTTTTTT
V: TRBV27; D: NA; size: once; J: TRBJ1-2; CDR3: CASRNRALPYGYTF; DNA: TGTGCCAGCAGAAACAGGGCCCTCCCCTATGGCTACACCTTC
V: TRBV7-3; D: NA; size: once; J: TRBJ2-2; CDR3: CASSRGGQGRRELFF; DNA: TGTGCCAGCAGCCGTGGCGGGCAGGGGCGACGGGAGCTGTTTTTT
V: TRBV30; D: NA; size: NA; J: TRBJ2-4; CDR3: CAWSLQGGPGIQYF; DNA: TGTGCCTGGAGTCTCCAGGGTGGGCCAGGCATTCAGTACTTC
V: TRBV10-2; D: NA; size: NA; J: TRBJ2-3; CDR3: CASSLQGHTDTQYF; DNA: TGCGCCAGCAGCTTACAGGGCCACACAGATACGCAGTATTTT
V: TRBV20-1; D: NA; size: NA; J: TRBJ1-5; CDR3: CSAGGWPQHF; DNA: TGCAGTGCCGGAGGGTGGCCCCAGCATTTT
V: TRBV7-2; D: NA; size: once; J: TRBJ2-3; CDR3: CASSLGGWGYTDTQYF; DNA: TGTGCCAGCAGCTTAGGGGGATGGGGCTACACAGATACGCAGTATTTT
V: TRBV13; D: TRBD1; size: NA; J: TRBJ1-1; CDR3: CASTFGQGEAFF; DNA: TGTGCCAGCACTTTCGGACAGGGTGAAGCTTTCTTT
V: TRBV7-9; D: TRBD2; size: NA; J: TRBJ2-1; CDR3: CASRTLSGGSYNEQFF; DNA: TGTGCCAGCAGGACACTTAGCGGGGGGTCCTACAATGAGCAGTTCTTC
V: TRBV4-1; D: NA; size: NA; J: TRBJ2-3; CDR3: CASSQAPGDTQYF; DNA: TGCGCCAGCAGCCAGGCCCCGGGTGATACGCAGTATTTT
V: TRBV7-3; D: NA; size: NA; J: TRBJ1-5; CDR3: CASSLRAGLNQPQHF; DNA: TGTGCCAGCAGCTTAAGGGCAGGGCTGAATCAGCCCCAGCATTTT
V: TRBV5-1; D: NA; size: NA; J: TRBJ1-1; CDR3: CASSPARGVPEAFF; DNA: TGCGCCAGCAGCCCGGCCAGGGGAGTCCCTGAAGCTTTCTTT
V: TRBV9; D: NA; size: NA; J: TRBJ1-3; CDR3: CASSSREGTIYF; DNA: TGTGCCAGCAGCTCCCGCGAGGGCACCATATATTTT
V: TRBV9; D: TRBD2; size: NA; J: TRBJ2-3; CDR3: CASMRGAASTDTQYF; DNA: TGTGCCAGCATGCGGGGGGCCGCTAGCACAGATACGCAGTATTTT
V: TRBV11-1; D: NA; size: NA; J: TRBJ2-2; CDR3: CASSLPRGTGELFF; DNA: TGTGCCAGCAGCCTACCTCGAGGCACCGGGGAGCTGTTTTTT
V: TRBV5-1; D: NA; size: NA; J: TRBJ1-2; CDR3: CASSLAQGKNGYTF; DNA: TGCGCCAGCAGCTTGGCGCAGGGGAAGAATGGCTACACCTTC
V: TRBV11-3; D: TRBD1; size: NA; J: TRBJ1-4; CDR3: CASSLAQGGNEKLFF; DNA: TGTGCCAGCAGCCTTGCACAGGGGGGTAATGAAAAACTGTTTTTT
V: TRBV19; D: NA; size: NA; J: TRBJ2-2; CDR3: CASSIGHSDTGELFF; DNA: TGTGCCAGTAGTATTGGACACTCCGACACCGGGGAGCTGTTTTTT
V: TRBV24-1; D: TRBD2; size: NA; J: TRBJ2-1; CDR3: CATSDLPSGGVDEQFF; DNA: TGTGCCACCAGTGATCTACCTAGCGGGGGGGTCGATGAGCAGTTCTTC
V: TRBV7-2; D: TRBD1; size: NA; J: TRBJ2-6; CDR3: CASSPGQSSGANVLTF; DNA: TGTGCCAGCAGCCCGGGACAGAGCTCTGGGGCCAACGTCCTGACTTTC
V: TRBV28; D: NA; size: NA; J: TRBJ2-3; CDR3: CASSFNTDTQYF; DNA: TGTGCCAGCAGTTTTAACACAGATACGCAGTATTTT
V: TRBV11-3; D: TRBD1; size: once; J: TRBJ1-1; CDR3: CASSLRGPNTEAFF; DNA: TGTGCCAGCAGCTTAAGGGGGCCCAACACTGAAGCTTTCTTT
V: TRBV5-1; D: TRBD1; size: NA; J: TRBJ1-5; CDR3: CADRAAGHDNQPQHF; DNA: TGCGCCGACAGGGCTGCGGGGCATGACAATCAGCCCCAGCATTTT
V: TRBV5-1; D: NA; size: NA; J: TRBJ1-1; CDR3: CASSTEALNTEAFF; DNA: TGCGCCAGCAGCACGGAGGCATTGAACACTGAAGCTTTCTTT